These T cell receptor beta chains were read from a single sample in a study of T cell repertoires in cytomegalovirus infection. These receptors have no known antigen. Using its own MiXCR run on the reads, TCRdb lists one record per CDR3 protein. The table lists about 60,000 distinct CDR3 sequences, around 34% of them singletons. The sample consisted of PBMCs, sequenced either directly or after in vitro stimulation (not recorded which). These TCRs come from a human donor in good health (CMV status not recorded). Some clones in this sample may be carry-over from other donors' samples. Both conserved end residues are trimmed from each CDR3.

>TRBV4-2|14|TRBJ1-4
ASSQNSGTSPEKLF
>TRBV7-2|11|TRBJ1-6
ASSPLMNSPLH
>TRBV5-6|13|TRBJ2-3
ASSKGLAGTDTQY
>TRBV18|13|TRBJ2-1
ASSPPSGRLDEQF
>TRBV18|12|TRBJ2-3
ASSPETGTDTQY
>TRBV6-2/TRBV6-3|15|TRBJ2-1
ASNGLAGGGIYNEQF
>TRBV7-8|13|TRBJ1-5
ASSRGTAFNQPQH
>TRBV6-5|18|TRBJ2-2
ASRLFPGLAGGQNTGELF
>TRBV6-6|13|TRBJ2-6
ASSYTGEGANVLT
>TRBV29-1|10|TRBJ2-5
SAQTSRETQY
>TRBV28|11|TRBJ1-5
ASMGDNNQPQH
>TRBV29-1|6|TRBJ1-1
SVGVAF
>TRBV4-3|13|TRBJ1-1
ASSAKVSGNTEAF
>TRBV19|12|TRBJ2-1
ASSPVGQYNEQF
>TRBV12-3/TRBV12-4|13|TRBJ1-2
ASTPPPPGNYGYT
>TRBV20-1|10|TRBJ2-3
SAKERADTQY
>TRBV11-2|15|TRBJ2-3
ASSSCKGSFRTDTQY
>TRBV2|11|TRBJ1-2
ASSGQRNYGYT
>TRBV4-2|13|TRBJ1-4
ASSQGRDRGEKLF
>TRBV2|12|TRBJ1-1
ASSAISGDTEAF
>TRBV12-3/TRBV12-4|12|TRBJ2-5
ASSDQGFKETQY
>TRBV12-3/TRBV12-4|13|TRBJ2-7
ASSLVGTTPYEQY
>TRBV20-1|13|TRBJ1-3
SARVTTGGGNTIY
>TRBV7-9|12|TRBJ2-7
ASSLAGGGNEQY
>TRBV5-1|13|TRBJ1-2
ASSLSFRSGDGYT
>TRBV6-6|15|TRBJ2-4
ASKTSGGGLAKNIQY
>TRBV11-2|12|TRBJ2-3
ASSTGLSTDTQY
>TRBV19|13|TRBJ2-7
ASSIGGTVSYEQY
>TRBV14|11|TRBJ2-1
ASSGGAYNEQF
>TRBV7-6|11|TRBJ2-7
ASSLAASSEQY
>TRBV20-1|14|TRBJ1-5
SASAPTFYSNQPQH
>TRBV7-9|11|TRBJ1-1
ASSLHVGRAAF
>TRBV5-3|11|TRBJ2-1
ASSLPSHNEQF
>TRBV6-1|17|TRBJ1-5
ASRRGTGGLGYSNQPQH
>TRBV7-2|12|TRBJ2-3
ARSPTWGGNTQY
>TRBV7-7|15|TRBJ1-3
ASSLRPRLYVVYTIY
>TRBV4-1|12|TRBJ1-4
ASSQDNSAAKLF
>TRBV7-2|14|TRBJ2-1
ASSSRPGTSGRTQF
>TRBV7-2|14|TRBJ2-2
ASSPLGYAGTGELF
>TRBV18|11|TRBJ1-5
ASSPPGGQPQH
>TRBV12-3/TRBV12-4|13|TRBJ1-3
ASIGFGSSGNTIY
>TRBV6-6|10|TRBJ1-2
ASSSGRHGYT
>TRBV25-1|9|TRBJ2-7
ASSESYEQY
>TRBV12-3/TRBV12-4|12|TRBJ1-2
ASSPGTGAFGYT
>TRBV2|10|TRBJ2-1
ASTGGYNEQF
>TRBV12-3/TRBV12-4|12|TRBJ2-3
ASTSLGLRRTQY